This is a list of T cell receptor beta chains from one sample in a study of shared clonotypes between healthy human individuals. Some clones are missing from TCRdb's copy, which holds only in-frame ones; the method was immunoSEQ multiplex PCR. This sample has millions of clones, with over 85% found just once. The sequencing input was naive CD4+ T cells sorted from blood. The source of these receptors is a man between 18 and 29 years old in good health. The CDR3 runs from the conserved cysteine through the conserved F or W. D genes are given only for firm matches. A row's size may be missing; if present it is once, few, many or a size class.

V gene: TRBV2; J gene: TRBJ1-1; clone size: -; D gene: -; CDR3 DNA: TGTGCCAGCAGTGCGTCCCGGGGACAGAACACTGAAGCTTTCTTT; CDR3 protein: CASSASRGQNTEAFF
V gene: TRBV28; J gene: TRBJ1-5; clone size: -; D gene: -; CDR3 DNA: TGTGCCAGCAGTTCCCCCGGCCAGGGTGAACAGCCCCAGCATTTT; CDR3 protein: CASSSPGQGEQPQHF
V gene: TRBV7-6; J gene: TRBJ1-1; clone size: -; D gene: -; CDR3 DNA: TGTGCCAGCAGCCGGACTCAGGGGGAAGCTTTCTTT; CDR3 protein: CASSRTQGEAFF
V gene: TRBV6-1; J gene: TRBJ1-5; clone size: -; D gene: -; CDR3 DNA: TGTGCCAGCAGGAACGGACAGAATAGCAATCAGCCCCAGCATTTT; CDR3 protein: CASRNGQNSNQPQHF
V gene: TRBV19; J gene: TRBJ2-2; clone size: -; D gene: TRBD2; CDR3 DNA: TGTGCCAGTAGCTTAACAATGGGACTAGCGGGAGCCGGGGAGCTGTTTTTT; CDR3 protein: CASSLTMGLAGAGELFF
V gene: TRBV30; J gene: TRBJ1-3; clone size: -; D gene: -; CDR3 DNA: TGTGCCTGGAGTCGAAACAGGGTCTGGAACACCATATATTTT; CDR3 protein: CAWSRNRVWNTIYF
V gene: TRBV16; J gene: TRBJ2-7; clone size: -; D gene: -; CDR3 DNA: TGTGCCAGCAGCCCATTATCCGGGACCTACGAGCAGTACTTC; CDR3 protein: CASSPLSGTYEQYF
V gene: TRBV2; J gene: TRBJ1-2; clone size: -; D gene: TRBD1; CDR3 DNA: TGTGCCAGCAGTCCGGGACAGGCAGGGCGCTACACCTTC; CDR3 protein: CASSPGQAGRYTF
V gene: TRBV29-1; J gene: TRBJ2-5; clone size: -; D gene: TRBD1; CDR3 DNA: TGCAGCGTGACATCCGGGACAGGGGGAGGAGAGACCCAGTACTTC; CDR3 protein: CSVTSGTGGGETQYF
V gene: TRBV5-1; J gene: TRBJ2-1; clone size: -; D gene: TRBD1; CDR3 DNA: TGCGCCAGCAGTCCTGCGGGGGACAGGGTGAATGAGCAGTTCTTC; CDR3 protein: CASSPAGDRVNEQFF
V gene: TRBV30; J gene: TRBJ1-1; clone size: -; D gene: -; CDR3 DNA: TGTGCCTGGAGTGTGGGTGAAGCTTTCTTT; CDR3 protein: CAWSVGEAFF
V gene: TRBV6-1; J gene: TRBJ1-1; clone size: -; D gene: -; CDR3 DNA: TGTGCCAGCACCGAATGGGGAGCCCAAAGGGCTTTCTTT; CDR3 protein: CASTEWGAQRAFF
V gene: TRBV5-1; J gene: TRBJ2-7; clone size: -; D gene: -; CDR3 DNA: TGCGCCAGCAGCTTGGGACAATTAAGATTCGGGACAAGATCTTCCTACGAGCAGTACTTC; CDR3 protein: CASSLGQLRFGTRSSYEQYF
V gene: TRBV5-1; J gene: TRBJ2-7; clone size: -; D gene: -; CDR3 DNA: TGCGCCAGCAGCTTGGTTCTTACAGGGACCTACGAGCAGTACTTC; CDR3 protein: CASSLVLTGTYEQYF
V gene: TRBV14; J gene: TRBJ1-5; clone size: -; D gene: TRBD1; CDR3 DNA: TGTGCAGGGGGCTGGAGCAATCAGCCCCAGCATTTT; CDR3 protein: CAGGWSNQPQHF
V gene: TRBV6-1; J gene: TRBJ2-3; clone size: -; D gene: -; CDR3 DNA: TGTGCCAGCAGTGAAGCGCTTAAGTCCGTCACAGATACGCAGTATTTT; CDR3 protein: CASSEALKSVTDTQYF
V gene: TRBV10-1; J gene: TRBJ1-2; clone size: -; D gene: -; CDR3 DNA: TGCGCCAGCAGTGACCCTTCGGGGACGAACTATGGCTACACCTTC; CDR3 protein: CASSDPSGTNYGYTF
V gene: TRBV11-2; J gene: TRBJ1-5; clone size: once; D gene: -; CDR3 DNA: TGTGCCAGAGATAGGGGTGGTCAGCCCCAGCATTTT; CDR3 protein: CARDRGGQPQHF
V gene: TRBV6-6; J gene: TRBJ2-7; clone size: -; D gene: -; CDR3 DNA: TGTGCCAGCAGCTCTGGGGGGACAGCTTACTACGAGCAGTACTTC; CDR3 protein: CASSSGGTAYYEQYF
V gene: TRBV19; J gene: TRBJ2-7; clone size: -; D gene: TRBD1; CDR3 DNA: TGTGCCAGTAGTCCCATCTGGGACAGCTCTGGGGACGAGCAGTACTTC; CDR3 protein: CASSPIWDSSGDEQYF
V gene: TRBV18; J gene: TRBJ2-7; clone size: once; D gene: -; CDR3 DNA: TGTGCCAGCTCACCGGAGTACGAGCAGTACTTC; CDR3 protein: CASSPEYEQYF
V gene: TRBV5-1; J gene: TRBJ2-2; clone size: -; D gene: -; CDR3 DNA: TGCGCCAGCAGCTTGGCCCACCGGACGGCTTATACCGGGGAGCTGTTTTTT; CDR3 protein: CASSLAHRTAYTGELFF
V gene: TRBV4-3; J gene: TRBJ2-6; clone size: -; D gene: -; CDR3 DNA: TGCGCCAGCAGCCAGGATCGGATCTCTGGGGCCAACGTCCTGACTTTC; CDR3 protein: CASSQDRISGANVLTF
V gene: TRBV30; J gene: TRBJ1-2; clone size: -; D gene: TRBD1; CDR3 DNA: TGTGCCTGGAGTGCACAGGGGGGAGGTGGCTACACCTTC; CDR3 protein: CAWSAQGGGGYTF
V gene: TRBV5-6; J gene: TRBJ2-2; clone size: -; D gene: -; CDR3 DNA: TGTGCCAGCAGTTCGGGTTTGAACACCGGGGAGCTGTTTTTT; CDR3 protein: CASSSGLNTGELFF
V gene: TRBV2; J gene: TRBJ1-5; clone size: -; D gene: TRBD1; CDR3 DNA: TGTGCCAGCAGGACGGACAGGGGGGACAACAAGCCCCAGCATTTT; CDR3 protein: CASRTDRGDNKPQHF
V gene: TRBV5-1; J gene: TRBJ2-1; clone size: -; D gene: TRBD2; CDR3 DNA: TGCGCCAGCAGCCCCGGACTAGCGGGAACGTACAATGAGCAGTTCTTC; CDR3 protein: CASSPGLAGTYNEQFF
V gene: TRBV2; J gene: TRBJ1-1; clone size: -; D gene: TRBD1; CDR3 DNA: TGTGCCAACGGACAGGGTTCCATGAACACTGAAGCTTTCTTT; CDR3 protein: CANGQGSMNTEAFF
V gene: TRBV5-5; J gene: TRBJ2-7; clone size: once; D gene: TRBD2; CDR3 DNA: TGTGCCAGCAGCCTAGCGGGAGGGAACTACGAGCAGTACTTC; CDR3 protein: CASSLAGGNYEQYF
V gene: TRBV5-1; J gene: TRBJ1-2; clone size: few; D gene: TRBD1; CDR3 DNA: TGCGCCAGCAGCTTGGTGGGACAGGGTGATGGCTACACCTTC; CDR3 protein: CASSLVGQGDGYTF
V gene: TRBV15; J gene: TRBJ2-5; clone size: -; D gene: TRBD2; CDR3 DNA: TGTGCCACCAGTCCGGGACTACATCCCCAATTATTCCAGTACTTC; CDR3 protein: CATSPGLHPQLFQYF